This is a list of T cell receptor beta chains from one sample in a study of Ad26.COV2.S vaccination and SARS-CoV-2 variants. This table comes from immunoSEQ multiplex PCR, and its TCRdb copy is limited to in-frame clones, with some not included. The sample records around 380,000 clones, around 85% being singletons. The sequenced sample was peripheral blood, obtained in a trial of Ad26.COV2.S vaccine versus placebo. The source is a person between 18 and 65 years old who received the Ad26.COV2.S COVID-19 vaccine or a placebo. Each CDR3 is given with its conserved first and last residue. Fields, in order: CDR3 protein, CDR3 DNA, V gene, J gene, CDR3 length, clone size, D gene. D genes are given only for firm matches. Clone size, where shown, is once, few, many, or a class for clones that have expanded.

cdr3_aa: CASSYPRFRSGDTDTQYF
cdr3_nt: TGTGCCAGCAGTTACCCCAGATTTCGGAGCGGGGACACAGATACGCAGTATTTT
v_call: TRBV6-2/TRBV6-3
j_call: TRBJ2-3
cdr3_length: 18
clone_size: .
d_call: TRBD2

cdr3_aa: CASSFRTSGTDTQYF
cdr3_nt: TGTGCCAGCAGCTTCAGGACTAGCGGCACAGATACGCAGTATTTT
v_call: TRBV7-2
j_call: TRBJ2-3
cdr3_length: 15
clone_size: .
d_call: TRBD2

cdr3_aa: CASTWDSHYEQYF
cdr3_nt: TGTGCCAGCACCTGGGACAGCCACTACGAGCAGTACTTC
v_call: TRBV2
j_call: TRBJ2-7
cdr3_length: 13
clone_size: few
d_call: TRBD1

cdr3_aa: CASSETGGHEQYF
cdr3_nt: TGTGCCAGCAGCGAAACAGGGGGCCACGAGCAGTACTTC
v_call: TRBV7-2
j_call: TRBJ2-7
cdr3_length: 13
clone_size: .
d_call: TRBD1

cdr3_aa: CATRTGFTDTQYF
cdr3_nt: TGTGCCACCAGGACAGGGTTCACAGATACGCAGTATTTT
v_call: TRBV10-3
j_call: TRBJ2-3
cdr3_length: 13
clone_size: .
d_call: TRBD1

cdr3_aa: CASSEDGTGFTDTQYF
cdr3_nt: TGTGCCAGCAGTGAAGACGGGACTGGCTTCACAGATACGCAGTATTTT
v_call: TRBV2
j_call: TRBJ2-3
cdr3_length: 16
clone_size: .
d_call: .

cdr3_aa: CASAPGGRGDTQYF
cdr3_nt: TGCGCCAGCGCCCCGGGGGGGCGGGGAGATACGCAGTATTTT
v_call: TRBV10-2
j_call: TRBJ2-3
cdr3_length: 14
clone_size: .
d_call: TRBD2

cdr3_aa: CASSKTGVGYTF
cdr3_nt: TGCGCCAGCAGCAAAACAGGGGTAGGCTACACCTTC
v_call: TRBV4-1
j_call: TRBJ1-2
cdr3_length: 12
clone_size: .
d_call: TRBD1

cdr3_aa: CASSPPTGPQPQHF
cdr3_nt: TGCGCCAGCAGTCCTCCGACAGGTCCCCAGCCCCAGCATTTT
v_call: TRBV10-2
j_call: TRBJ1-5
cdr3_length: 14
clone_size: .
d_call: .

cdr3_aa: CSVEGEVGSRGSYNEQFF
cdr3_nt: TGCAGCGTTGAAGGGGAGGTGGGGTCCAGGGGCTCCTACAATGAGCAGTTCTTC
v_call: TRBV29-1
j_call: TRBJ2-1
cdr3_length: 18
clone_size: .
d_call: .

cdr3_aa: CASSESEEGPYNEQFF
cdr3_nt: TGCGCCAGCAGTGAGTCGGAGGAGGGGCCGTACAATGAGCAGTTCTTC
v_call: TRBV10-1
j_call: TRBJ2-1
cdr3_length: 16
clone_size: .
d_call: .